This TCR beta chain was obtained from a study of T-cell reconstitution after alpha-beta-depleted transplantation in children. Molecular barcoding with unique molecular identifiers was used for the TCRbeta library. A single record per CDR3 protein comes from TCRdb applying MiXCR to the PCR reads. This table holds approximately 650,000 distinct CDR3 sequences, roughly 13% found once. Broader study findings: High day-60 TCRbeta diversity in some patients came from surviving recipient T cells and thymic progenitors. At the one-year point after transplant, T-cell counts and TCRbeta diversity were found to come mostly from T cells that had been newly produced. Expanded clones from the graft, numbering several hundred, reportedly supplied alpha-beta T cells about two months after transplant.

This clonotype was recorded a few times. Antigen specificity is unknown. Germline assignment: CDR1 LGHDT and CDR2 YNNKEL (reference sequence). V shed 5 bases and J shed 5 bases, with 16 bases lying between them. CDR3 length equals 15 residues. The chain couples TRBV3-1 to TRBJ2-1; D is unresolved. This TCR came from a girl aged 2-10 years with congenital amegakaryocytic thrombocytopenia, due to receive a stem cell transplant. The sequencing here drew on PBMCs, taken before TCRalphabeta/CD19-depleted stem cell transplant. DNA for the CDR3: TGTGCCAGCAGCTCTTACAGCTCTCTGAACAATGAGCAGTTCTTC. The encoded protein is CASSSYSSLNNEQFF.